This is a list of T cell receptor beta chains from one sample in a study of cytomegalovirus exposure and HLA in healthy donors. Sequenced by immunoSEQ multiplex PCR; TCRdb stores in-frame clones only, minus some. Among about 190,000 clones listed, roughly 80% were seen once. The sequenced sample consisted of PBMCs. Receptor source: a young woman in good health and CMV-seronegative. Each CDR3 is given with its conserved first and last residue. D genes are given only for firm matches. Only some rows state a clone size, as once, few, many or a class for expanded clones.

TRBV28	TRBD1	-	TRBJ2-1	TGTGCCAGCAGTTCCGGGACAGACTACAATGAGCAGTTCTTC	CASSSGTDYNEQFF
TRBV27	-	-	TRBJ1-2	TGTGCCAGCAGTTCGACAGGTACCGAGAGGGACTATGGCTACACCTTC	CASSSTGTERDYGYTF
TRBV19	TRBD1	-	TRBJ1-3	TGTGCCAGTAGTACCCGGGACAGAGCATCTGGAAACACCATATATTTT	CASSTRDRASGNTIYF
TRBV28	TRBD2	few	TRBJ2-1	TGTGCCAGCACGGCTAGCGGTACCCTAAGCTCCTACAATGAGCAGTTCTTC	CASTASGTLSSYNEQFF
TRBV7-9	-	-	TRBJ2-5	TGTGCCAGCAGCTCCCCGGCGGGGTACCAAGAGACCCAGTACTTC	CASSSPAGYQETQYF
TRBV15	TRBD1	-	TRBJ2-7	TGTGCCACCAGCAGAGTGACAGGGGTCGAGCAGTACTTC	CATSRVTGVEQYF
TRBV30	TRBD1	-	TRBJ1-6	TGTGCCTGGAGTGTCGGACAGGGGTATCCCTATAATTCACCCCTCCACTTT	CAWSVGQGYPYNSPLHF
TRBV30	TRBD1	-	TRBJ2-7	TGTGCCTGGAGAGTCGGACAGGGGATTCACGAGCAGTACTTC	CAWRVGQGIHEQYF
TRBV27	TRBD1	-	TRBJ2-2	TGTGCCAGCAGTTCGGTACAGGGGGCGGTCGGGGAGCTGTTTTTT	CASSSVQGAVGELFF
TRBV7-2	-	few	TRBJ1-2	TGTGCCAGCAGCTTGCAGGATTACTATGGCTACACCTTC	CASSLQDYYGYTF
TRBV30	TRBD2	-	TRBJ2-7	TGTGCCTGGACGTCGGGAGGTGGGGCGTACGAGCAGTACTTC	CAWTSGGGAYEQYF
TRBV13	-	-	TRBJ1-1	TGTGCCAGCAGCTTAGTTACGGGTCCTGAAGCTTTCTTT	CASSLVTGPEAFF
TRBV5-5	TRBD1	-	TRBJ1-4	TGTGCCAGCAGCCCAGGGGGGAGCAATGAAAAACTGTTTTTT	CASSPGGSNEKLFF
TRBV19	-	-	TRBJ2-4	TGTGCCAGTAGTATAGATGGGGGGGCAGCCAAAAACATTCAGTACTTC	CASSIDGGAAKNIQYF
TRBV25-1	TRBD1	few	TRBJ2-7	TGTGCCAGCACCAAAGGGGCAGGGGGCTACGAGCAGTACTTC	CASTKGAGGYEQYF
TRBV11-3	-	-	TRBJ1-3	TGTGCCAGCAGCTTAAACCTCAGGGGTTCTGGAAACACCATATATTTT	CASSLNLRGSGNTIYF
TRBV5-1	-	-	TRBJ1-2	TGCGCCAGTCCTACCGGGTCTCCCTCGGGGGGCTACACCTTC	CASPTGSPSGGYTF
TRBV5-6	TRBD1	-	TRBJ1-1	TGTGCCAGCAGCGTCTACAGGGGGACCACTGAAGCTTTCTTT	CASSVYRGTTEAFF
TRBV5-8	-	-	TRBJ2-1	TGTGCCAGCAGTTCGTTGGGGACTTACCAATACAATGAGCAGTTCTTC	CASSSLGTYQYNEQFF
TRBV7-6	-	-	TRBJ2-1	TGTGCCAGCAGCTTAGCGAGCCCTAGCACACTCTCCTACAATGAGCAGTTCTTC	CASSLASPSTLSYNEQFF